The 10 T cell receptor beta chains given below trace back to one sample, sequenced in a study of Ad26.COV2.S vaccination and SARS-CoV-2 variants. Method: immunoSEQ multiplex PCR; TCRdb's copy keeps in-frame clones and lacks some. The sample has 380,000 or so clones, about 83% seen once; the top ten hold nearly 7.5%. Treatment indicated: some 20 received Ad26.COV2.S at low or high dose, single or two shots; about 5 received placebo; per-sample allocation not given. Day 63 following the first vaccine or placebo injection was when the samples were taken. Specimen: peripheral blood, collected in a trial of Ad26.COV2.S vaccine versus placebo. The receptor set was obtained from a person aged 18 to 65 who received the Ad26.COV2.S COVID-19 vaccine or a placebo.

This clone was counted a few times. The chain recombines TRBV6-2 or TRBV6-3 with TRBJ2-2, with D perhaps matching TRBD1 or TRBD2 (5 bases each). CDR3 length: 14 amino acids. Germline-derived CDR1 and CDR2 are MNHEY and SVGEGT. V dropped 6 bases and J dropped 5 bases, with 13 bases sitting between them. The CDR3 nucleotides are TGTGCCAGCAGCTCCCCGGGGCGTACCGGGGAGCTGTTTTTT. Translated: CASSSPGRTGELFF.

The V and J genes are TRBV4-2 and TRBJ1-4; 7 bases align to TRBD1. Germline loops: CDR1 LGHNA, CDR2 YNFKEQ. Unmatched junction bases numbered 10, after V lost 1 base and J lost 8 bases. This CDR3 spans 16 amino acids. This chain's CDR3 is CASSQGSSPGGEKLFF. The DNA of the CDR3 is TGTGCCAGCAGCCAAGGAAGTTCCCCAGGGGGGGAAAAACTGTTTTTT.

This rearrangement joins TRBV30 to TRBJ1-4; the D is unclear. Germline CDR1 is GTSNPN and CDR2 is SVGIG (reference sequence). Trimming removed 0 bases from V and 8 bases from J, with 19 bases in between. The CDR3 is 16 amino acids. This CDR3 is CAWSVRDLGINEKLFF. CDR3 sequence (DNA): TGTGCCTGGAGTGTACGGGATTTAGGGATAAACGAAAAACTGTTTTTT.

CDR3 sequence (DNA): TGTGCCAGCAGCTTAGTTGTCGAAAACTATGGCTACACCTTC. Translated: CASSLVVENYGYTF. This chain links TRBV7-2 with TRBJ1-2; D uncertain. Germline V CDR1 and CDR2: SGHTA, FQGNSA. There are 14 residues in the CDR3. V lost 1 base, J lost 2 bases, and 8 bases lay in between. Full variable domain (remainder filled in from reference TRBV7-2 and TRBJ1-2): GAGVSQSPSNKVTEKGKDVELRCDPISGHTALYWYRQSLGQGLEFLIYFQGNSAPDKSGLPSDRFSAERTGGSVSTLTIQRTQQEDSAVYLCASSLVVENYGYTFGSGTRLTVV.

This clone was observed a single time. The rearrangement links TRBV6-5 to TRBJ1-2; D gene unclear. Germline values: CDR1 MNHEY, CDR2 SVGAGI. This CDR3 is built from 14 residues. Trimming left V 6 bases short and J 1 base short, with 12 bases between. CDR3 nucleotides: TGTGCCAGCAGCTTGGTAGGCGGTAACTATGGCTACACCTTC. Translation: CASSLVGGNYGYTF.

The CDR3 loop reads CASSRDYAYGYTF. The CDR3 DNA sequence: TGTGCCAGCAGCCGTGATTACGCCTACGGCTACACCTTC. The chain couples TRBV14 to TRBJ1-2, with unresolved D. With 4 bases removed from V and 8 bases from J, the gap between germline ends came to 14 bases. The germline CDR1 and CDR2 sequences are SGHDN and FVKESK. The CDR3 is made up of 13 amino acids.

A single count supports this clone. This sequence joins TRBV6-5 and TRBJ2-7, with D tentatively TRBD2 (6 bases). Trimming removed 6 bases from V and 2 bases from J, with 17 bases in between. Germline V lookup: CDR1 MNHEY, CDR2 SVGAGI. The CDR3 is made up of 15 amino acids. CDR3 DNA: TGTGCCAGCAGGCCCGGGGGAAAGGGAACCTACGAGCAGTACTTC. Its translation is CASRPGGKGTYEQYF.

The J gene is TRBJ2-1, the V gene TRBV7-3, with 8 bases lining up with TRBD1. V was clipped by 5 bases and J by 9 bases; unmatched bases: 15. The germline V gene has CDR1 SGHTA and CDR2 FQGTGA. The CDR3 is 16 residues long. CDR3 residues: CASSGGTGYLGGEQFF. DNA for the CDR3: TGTGCCAGCAGCGGAGGGACAGGTTATCTGGGGGGTGAGCAGTTCTTC.

This chain joins TRBV6-5 and TRBJ1-1; D possibly corresponds to TRBD1 (5 bases). The germline CDR1 and CDR2 sequences are MNHEY and SVGAGI. The CDR3 has 14 amino acids. The DNA for the CDR3 is TGTGTCGCCACCCCGGGGCATATCGTCACTGAAGCTTTCTTT. This sequence encodes CVATPGHIVTEAFF.

J is TRBJ1-2 and V is TRBV4-3; tentative D call: TRBD1 (5 bases). V was shortened by 2 bases and J by 10 bases, with 11 bases between the two germline ends. This CDR3 has 12 amino acids. CDR1 LGHNA and CDR2 YSLEER come from the germline V gene. The CDR3 region is CASSQLGTPYTF. The CDR3 nucleotides are TGCGCCAGCAGCCAACTTGGGACCCCCTACACCTTC.